The sequence of this T cell receptor (beta chain) was determined in a study of early T cells in non-severe SARS-CoV-2 infection (dated by TCRdb to about 2021). A note on the overall study: Because TCR sequencing relied on bulk RNA taken from unsorted whole blood, pairing of alpha and beta chains was not possible. Overall study results and their limits: VDJdb matching was skewed toward anti-spike CD8 responses and likely underestimated virus-specific expansions, missing private and CD4 specificities.

Receptor libraries were prepared by 5' RACE. TCRdb shows the sequencer as NextSeq 500. To correct for sequencing error and PCR bias, the TCR library protocol tagged individual cDNA molecules with unique molecular identifiers. Both TCR alpha and beta chains were sequenced, and tight co-correlation was observed between alpha and beta sequence abundances in each sample. The authors' analysis ran thus. Decombinator V4 was used to perform V gene, J gene and CDR3 annotation of TCR sequences. TCRs were defined as expanded if a significant change between any two time points was detected under a Poisson model with p below 0.0001. Abundances of TCRs were expressed as counts per million after normalisation to the total number of TCRs sequenced in each sample. MAIT TCRs were defined by TRAV1-2 paired with TRAJ12, TRAJ20 or TRAJ33, and iNKT TCRs by TRAV10 paired with TRAJ18. A search of VDJdb, accessed on 1 November 2021, was run for TCRs annotated to CMV, EBV and SARS-CoV-2, with TCRs annotated for multiple antigens excluded. TCRdb reran the public reads through fastp at Q25 and MiXCR, keeping productive beta chains. For every CDR3 protein sequence, its rows merge into one entry that carries the most common genes and DNA. The V and J calls were not made by the authors but by TCRdb's processing. The sample yields more than 65,000 distinct CDR3 sequences; about 12% were counted once. Around 1.3% of the sample lies in the top ten.

The germline V gene encodes CDR1 GTSNPN and CDR2 SVGIG (reference sequence). The CDR3 has 15 amino acids, counting the end cysteine and phenylalanine. Solely the CDR3 DNA is kept, with 45 bases framed from the first base. Unmatched junction bases come to 8, with V trimmed by 4 bases and J by 4 bases. This was a case-control study nested in a cohort of healthcare workers in London, UK, who had nasopharyngeal swab PCR tests and blood samples taken every week. Healthcare workers were enrolled in the week of the UK lockdown, from 23 to 31 March 2020, and were followed every week for up to roughly 16 weeks. This clonotype has a count of ten or more. The clone's antigen remains unknown. Base qualities were left out, and no much larger clone turns up one base away.

The chain employs TRBV30 and TRBJ1-1, and 11 bases in between align with TRBD1. The specimen was whole blood. The clonotype originates from an adult who was a healthcare worker with PCR-confirmed SARS-CoV-2 infection or an uninfected control (not recorded which). The CDR3 amino acid sequence is: CAWTRDRGLSTEAFF. DNA sequence: TGTGCCTGGACGCGGGACAGGGGGTTGAGCACTGAAGCTTTCTTT.